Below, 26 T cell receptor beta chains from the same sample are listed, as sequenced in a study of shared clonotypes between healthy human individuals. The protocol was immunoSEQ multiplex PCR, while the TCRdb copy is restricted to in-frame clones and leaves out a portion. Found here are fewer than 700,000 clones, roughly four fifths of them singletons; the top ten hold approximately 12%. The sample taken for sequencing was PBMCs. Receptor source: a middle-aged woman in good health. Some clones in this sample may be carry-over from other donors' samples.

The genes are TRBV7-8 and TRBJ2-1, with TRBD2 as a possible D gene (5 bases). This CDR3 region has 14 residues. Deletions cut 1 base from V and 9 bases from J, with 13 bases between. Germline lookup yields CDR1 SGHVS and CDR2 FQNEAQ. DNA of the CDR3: TGTGCCAGCAGCTTAGGGTGGGGTCGGGGTGAGCAGTTCTTC. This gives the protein CASSLGWGRGEQFF.

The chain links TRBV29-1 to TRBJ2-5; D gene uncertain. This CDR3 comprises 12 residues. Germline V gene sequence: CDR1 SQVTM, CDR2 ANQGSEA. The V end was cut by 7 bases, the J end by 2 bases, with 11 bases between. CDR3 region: CSARHSQETQYF. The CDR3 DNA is TGCAGCGCTAGACACTCACAAGAGACCCAGTACTTC.

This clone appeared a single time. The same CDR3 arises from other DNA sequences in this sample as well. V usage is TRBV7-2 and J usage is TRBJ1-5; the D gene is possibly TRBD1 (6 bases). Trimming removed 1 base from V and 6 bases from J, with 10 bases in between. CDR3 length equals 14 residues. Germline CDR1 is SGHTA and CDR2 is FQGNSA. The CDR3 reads CASSLGGGGQPQHF. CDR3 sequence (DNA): TGTGCCAGCAGCTTAGGAGGGGGTGGTCAGCCCCAGCATTTT.

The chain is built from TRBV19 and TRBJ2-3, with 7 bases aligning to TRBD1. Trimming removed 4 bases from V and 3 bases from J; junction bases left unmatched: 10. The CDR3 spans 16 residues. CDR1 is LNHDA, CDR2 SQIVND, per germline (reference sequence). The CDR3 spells CASSTQRQGFTDTQYF. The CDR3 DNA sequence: TGTGCCAGTAGTACCCAACGACAGGGTTTTACAGATACGCAGTATTTT.

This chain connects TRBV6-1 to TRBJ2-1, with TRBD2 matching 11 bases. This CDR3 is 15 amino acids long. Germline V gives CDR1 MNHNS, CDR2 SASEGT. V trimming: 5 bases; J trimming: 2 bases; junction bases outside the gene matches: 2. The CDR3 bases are TGTGCCAGCAGTTTGACTAGCGGGACCTACAATGAGCAGTTCTTC. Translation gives CASSLTSGTYNEQFF.

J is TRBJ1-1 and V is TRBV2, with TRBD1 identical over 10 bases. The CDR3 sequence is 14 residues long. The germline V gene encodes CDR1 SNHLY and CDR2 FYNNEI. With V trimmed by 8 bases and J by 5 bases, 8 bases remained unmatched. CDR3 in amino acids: CASEDRGPITEAFF. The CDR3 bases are TGTGCCAGCGAAGACAGGGGGCCGATTACTGAAGCTTTCTTT.

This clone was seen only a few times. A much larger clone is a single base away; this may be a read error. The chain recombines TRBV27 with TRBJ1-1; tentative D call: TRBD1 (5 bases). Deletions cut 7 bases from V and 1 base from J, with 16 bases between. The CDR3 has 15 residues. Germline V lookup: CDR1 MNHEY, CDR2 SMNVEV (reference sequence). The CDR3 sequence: CASKEMVRENTEAFF. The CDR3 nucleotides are TGTGCCAGCAAAGAAATGGTCAGGGAGAACACTGAAGCTTTCTTT.

CDR3 in DNA: TGTGCCAGCAGAGGGACAGGGGGTTTTCGCAATCAGCCCCAGCATTTT. Translation: CASRGTGGFRNQPQHF. The chain employs TRBV2 and TRBJ1-5, with 11 positions matching TRBD1. The CDR3 is made up of 16 amino acids. The V gene's germline CDR1 is SNHLY and CDR2 FYNNEI. Trimming took 6 bases from V and 2 from J; bases not matched to a gene: 6.

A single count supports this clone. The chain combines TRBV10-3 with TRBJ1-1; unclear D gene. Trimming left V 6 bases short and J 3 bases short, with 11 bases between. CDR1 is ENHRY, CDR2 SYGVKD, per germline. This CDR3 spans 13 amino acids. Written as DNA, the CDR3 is TGTGCCATCAGCAGGAGTCAGGACACTGAAGCTTTCTTT. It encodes CAISRSQDTEAFF.

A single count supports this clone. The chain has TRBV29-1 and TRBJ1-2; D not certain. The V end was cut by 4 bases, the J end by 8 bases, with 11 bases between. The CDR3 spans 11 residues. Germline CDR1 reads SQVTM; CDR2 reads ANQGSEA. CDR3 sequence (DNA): TGCAGCGTTGCTTTGACCAGCGGCTACACCTTC. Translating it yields CSVALTSGYTF.

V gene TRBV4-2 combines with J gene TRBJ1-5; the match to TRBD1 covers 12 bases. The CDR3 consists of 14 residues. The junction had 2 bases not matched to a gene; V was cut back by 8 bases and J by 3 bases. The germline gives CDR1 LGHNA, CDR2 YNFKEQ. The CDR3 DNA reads TGTGCCAGCGGGACAGGGGGCCTCAATCAGCCCCAGCATTTT. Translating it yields CASGTGGLNQPQHF.

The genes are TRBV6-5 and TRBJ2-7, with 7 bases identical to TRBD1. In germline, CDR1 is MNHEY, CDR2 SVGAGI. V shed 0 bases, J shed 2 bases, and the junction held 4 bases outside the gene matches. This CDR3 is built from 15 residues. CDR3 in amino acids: CASSYSKGAAYEQYF. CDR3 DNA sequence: TGTGCCAGCAGTTACTCTAAGGGGGCCGCCTACGAGCAGTACTTC.

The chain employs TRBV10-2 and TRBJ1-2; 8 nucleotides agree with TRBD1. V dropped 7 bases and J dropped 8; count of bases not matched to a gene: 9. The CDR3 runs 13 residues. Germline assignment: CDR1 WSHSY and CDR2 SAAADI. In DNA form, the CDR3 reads TGCGCCAGCACCCCGGACAGGGCCAAAGGCTACACCTTC. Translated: CASTPDRAKGYTF.

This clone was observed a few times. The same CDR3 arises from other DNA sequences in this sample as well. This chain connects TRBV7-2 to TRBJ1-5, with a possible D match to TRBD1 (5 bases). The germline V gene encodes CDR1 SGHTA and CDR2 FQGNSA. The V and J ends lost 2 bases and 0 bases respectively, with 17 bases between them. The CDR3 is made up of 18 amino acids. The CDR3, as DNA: TGTGCCAGCAGCTTAAGCCCGGGGGGATCTGGTAGCAATCAGCCCCAGCATTTT. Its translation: CASSLSPGGSGSNQPQHF. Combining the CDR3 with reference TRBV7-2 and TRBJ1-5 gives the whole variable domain GAGVSQSPSNKVTEKGKDVELRCDPISGHTALYWYRQSLGQGLEFLIYFQGNSAPDKSGLPSDRFSAERTGGSVSTLTIQRTQQEDSAVYLCASSLSPGGSGSNQPQHFGDGTRLSIL.

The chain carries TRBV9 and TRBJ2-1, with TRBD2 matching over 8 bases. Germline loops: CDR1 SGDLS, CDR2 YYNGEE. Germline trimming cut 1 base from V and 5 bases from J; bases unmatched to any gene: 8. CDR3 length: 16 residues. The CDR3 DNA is TGTGCCAGCAGCGTATTGGGGGGAGCGGGAGACAATGAGCAGTTCTTC. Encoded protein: CASSVLGGAGDNEQFF.

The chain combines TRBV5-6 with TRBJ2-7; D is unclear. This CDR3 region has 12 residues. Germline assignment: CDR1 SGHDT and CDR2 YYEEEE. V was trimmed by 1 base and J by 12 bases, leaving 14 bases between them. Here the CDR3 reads CASSLIGQRGYF. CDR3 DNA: TGTGCCAGCAGCTTGATTGGTCAGAGAGGGTACTTC.

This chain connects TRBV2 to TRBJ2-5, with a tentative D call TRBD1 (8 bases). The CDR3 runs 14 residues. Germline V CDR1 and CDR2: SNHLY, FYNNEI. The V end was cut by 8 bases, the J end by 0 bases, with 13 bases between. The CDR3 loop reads CASGRDRYQETQYF. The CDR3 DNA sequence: TGTGCCAGCGGGAGGGACAGGTACCAAGAGACCCAGTACTTC.

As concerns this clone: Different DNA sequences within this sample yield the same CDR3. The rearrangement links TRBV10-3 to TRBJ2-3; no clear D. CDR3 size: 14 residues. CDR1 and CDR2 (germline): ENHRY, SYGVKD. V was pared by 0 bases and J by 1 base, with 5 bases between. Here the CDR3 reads CAISESWGTDTQYF. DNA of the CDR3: TGTGCCATCAGTGAGTCTTGGGGCACAGATACGCAGTATTTT.

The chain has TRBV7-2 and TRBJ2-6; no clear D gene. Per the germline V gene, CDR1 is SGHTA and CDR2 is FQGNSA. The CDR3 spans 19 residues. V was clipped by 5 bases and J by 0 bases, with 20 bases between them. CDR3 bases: TGTGCCAGCAGCCCTAAACTGCGGACCGACGTCTCTGGGGCCAACGTCCTGACTTTC. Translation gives CASSPKLRTDVSGANVLTF.

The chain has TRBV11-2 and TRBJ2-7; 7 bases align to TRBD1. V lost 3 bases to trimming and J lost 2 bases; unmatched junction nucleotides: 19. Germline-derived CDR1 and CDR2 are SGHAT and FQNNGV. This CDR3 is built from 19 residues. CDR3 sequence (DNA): TGTGCCAGCAGCTTTGTGACAGGGATCGGTGTGGGAACTACCTACGAGCAGTACTTC. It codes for CASSFVTGIGVGTTYEQYF.

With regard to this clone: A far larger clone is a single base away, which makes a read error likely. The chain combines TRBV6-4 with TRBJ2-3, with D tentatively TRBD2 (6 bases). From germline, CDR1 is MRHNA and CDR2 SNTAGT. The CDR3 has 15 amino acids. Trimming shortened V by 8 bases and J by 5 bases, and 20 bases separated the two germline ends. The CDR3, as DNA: TGTGCCAGCGGTGTACGGGCGGGAACGGGAGATACGCAGTATTTT. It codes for CASGVRAGTGDTQYF.

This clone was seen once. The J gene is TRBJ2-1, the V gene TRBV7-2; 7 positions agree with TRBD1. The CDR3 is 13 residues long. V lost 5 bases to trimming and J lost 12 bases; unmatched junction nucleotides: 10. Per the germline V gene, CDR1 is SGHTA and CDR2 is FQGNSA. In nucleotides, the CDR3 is TGTGCCAGCAGCCGGGACAGCAGCTCTGGGCAGTTCTTC. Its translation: CASSRDSSSGQFF.

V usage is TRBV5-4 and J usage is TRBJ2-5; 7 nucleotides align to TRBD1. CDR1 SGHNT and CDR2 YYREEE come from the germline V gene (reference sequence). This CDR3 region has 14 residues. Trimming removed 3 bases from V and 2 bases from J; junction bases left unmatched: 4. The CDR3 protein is CASSSRDRQETQYF. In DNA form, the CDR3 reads TGTGCCAGCAGCTCCAGGGACAGACAAGAGACCCAGTACTTC.

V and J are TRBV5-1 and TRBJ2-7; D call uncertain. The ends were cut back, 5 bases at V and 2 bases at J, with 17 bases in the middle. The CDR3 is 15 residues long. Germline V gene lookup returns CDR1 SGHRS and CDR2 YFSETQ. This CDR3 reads CASSLKPRSPYEQYF. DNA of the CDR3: TGCGCCAGCAGTCTGAAGCCCAGGTCCCCCTACGAGCAGTACTTC.

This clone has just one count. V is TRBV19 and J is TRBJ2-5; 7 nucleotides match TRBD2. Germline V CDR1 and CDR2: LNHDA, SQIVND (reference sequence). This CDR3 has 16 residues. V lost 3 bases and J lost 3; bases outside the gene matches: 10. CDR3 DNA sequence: TGTGCCAGTAGTATCCAAGGGGCTAGCGGAGAAGAGACCCAGTACTTC. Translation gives CASSIQGASGEETQYF.

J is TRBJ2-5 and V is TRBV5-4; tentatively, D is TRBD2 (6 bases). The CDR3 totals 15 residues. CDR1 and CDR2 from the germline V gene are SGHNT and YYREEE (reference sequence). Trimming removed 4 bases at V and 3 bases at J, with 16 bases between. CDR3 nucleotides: TGTGCCAGCAGCGGAGGGGTAGGGGATAAAGAGACCCAGTACTTC. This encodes CASSGGVGDKETQYF.